The text below deals with one T cell receptor beta chain. V was trimmed by 0 bases and J by 6 bases, leaving 9 bases between them. Germline V lookup: CDR1 SGDLS, CDR2 YYNGEE. The CDR3 runs to 13 residues. The data derive from a study of blood T cell repertoires in COVID-19. Overall study: T cells, B-cell-depleted T cells, or PBMCs provided the cDNA or gDNA that served as material.

The participants were between roughly 18 and 100 years old and came from 24 US areas. Grouping used clinical history reported by participants in a survey and questionnaire. Recovery among Cohort 3 donors was established by two negative PCRs, clearance, or symptom resolution. The assay was immunoSEQ multiplex PCR, and TCRdb's table has in-frame clones only and misses some. In the table there are about 460,000 clones, 80% to 90% of which are singletons. The V call is TRBV9, the J call TRBJ2-5, with a tentative D call TRBD2 (5 bases). The clonotype originates from a woman in her sixties or seventies who had recovered from COVID-19. The sample taken for sequencing was PBMCs or T cells enriched from blood (not recorded which). This chain's CDR3 is CASSVAGSQTQYF. CDR3 nucleotide sequence: TGTGCCAGCAGCGTAGCGGGGTCGCAGACCCAGTACTTC.